The 21 T cell receptor beta chains below all came from one sample that was sequenced in a study of blood T cell repertoires in COVID-19. Using immunoSEQ multiplex PCR, the repertoire was profiled, and TCRdb retains in-frame clones only, with some absent. This sample has tens of thousands of clones; 88% occur once, and the top ten carry around 9.3%. Source material: peripheral blood. The source is a man in his 60s with active COVID-19.

The chain uses TRBV6-5 and TRBJ2-1, with TRBD1 identical over 7 bases. V shed 0 bases, J shed 2 bases, and the junction held 4 bases outside the gene matches. Per germline, CDR1 MNHEY and CDR2 SVGAGI. The CDR3 runs 16 residues. CDR3 sequence: CASSYSRQGTYNEQFF. The CDR3 bases are TGTGCCAGCAGTTACTCGCGACAGGGCACCTACAATGAGCAGTTCTTC.

The chain carries TRBV10-3 and TRBJ2-5, with 11 bases that match TRBD1. V lost 6 bases and J lost 5; bases outside the gene matches: 11. CDR1 is ENHRY and CDR2 is SYGVKD in the germline V gene. The CDR3 extends over 16 amino acids. CDR3 nucleotide sequence: TGTGCCATCAGCTACGGACAGGGGGCTGCGCAGGAGACCCAGTACTTC. Translated: CAISYGQGAAQETQYF.

The chain recombines TRBV7-6 with TRBJ2-5, with TRBD1 matching 11 bases. V shed 5 bases and J 5 bases; nucleotides not matched to a gene: 7. Germline V lookup: CDR1 SGHVS, CDR2 FNYEAQ. The CDR3 consists of 15 residues. The CDR3 region is CASSIGTGGGETQYF. The CDR3 nucleotides are TGTGCCAGCAGCATCGGGACAGGGGGAGGGGAGACCCAGTACTTC.

The chain recombines TRBV21-1 with TRBJ2-7; the table's TRBD2 call for D was not verified on the DNA. TRBV21-1 is given as a pseudogene. The CDR3 contains 14 residues. The CDR3 here is CAKALGLAAYEQYF. The DNA of the CDR3 is TGTGCCAAGGCCCTGGGACTAGCGGCCTACGAGCAGTACTTC.

Comment on this clone: Other DNA sequences from this sample encode an identical CDR3 as well. This chain uses TRBV7-3 with TRBJ2-5, with TRBD2 matching 8 bases. In germline, CDR1 is SGHTA, CDR2 FQGTGA. The junction had 6 bases not matched to a gene; V was cut back by 4 bases and J by 5 bases. CDR3 length: 14 residues. The CDR3 nucleotides are TGTGCCAGCAGCTCCGGACTAGCAGGGGAGACCCAGTACTTC. Translating gives CASSSGLAGETQYF. Based on the CDR3 plus reference TRBV7-3 and TRBJ2-5, the full variable domain is GAGVSQTPSNKVTEKGKYVELRCDPISGHTALYWYRQSLGQGPEFLIYFQGTGAADDSGLPNDRFFAVRPEGSVSTLKIQRTERGDSAVYLCASSSGLAGETQYFGPGTRLLVL.

V is TRBV5-6 and J is TRBJ1-1; 9 bases are shared with TRBD1. Trimming at V came to 0 bases and at J to 1 base, leaving 7 bases not matched to a gene. Germline V lookup: CDR1 SGHDT, CDR2 YYEEEE. The CDR3 contains 17 residues. The CDR3 coding sequence is TGTGCCAGCAGCTTGGTCGGGACAGGGTTTGAGAACACTGAAGCTTTCTTT. Residues: CASSLVGTGFENTEAFF.

This clone came up once. The chain is built from TRBV6-5 and TRBJ2-7, with 12 bases lining up with TRBD1. There are 15 residues in the CDR3. The trim removed 6 bases at V and 5 bases at J, leaving 8 bases unmatched. CDR1 is MNHEY and CDR2 is SVGAGI in the germline V gene. In DNA form, the CDR3 reads TGTGCCAGCAGCGGAGCCGGGACAGGGGGCAACGAGCAGTACTTC. It specifies CASSGAGTGGNEQYF.

In its sample, this clone was seen once. The chain uses TRBV5-6 and TRBJ2-5; D is unclear. The germline V and J ends were trimmed by 1 base and 7 bases, with 5 bases remaining between them. This CDR3 contains 11 residues. The V gene's germline CDR1 is SGHDT and CDR2 YYEEEE. CDR3 sequence (DNA): TGTGCCAGCAGCTTGCGAGGGACCCAGTACTTC. As protein: CASSLRGTQYF.

The genes are TRBV19 and TRBJ1-5, with TRBD1 identical over 7 bases. This CDR3 spans 19 amino acids. Trimming took 3 bases from V and 0 from J; bases not matched to a gene: 14. Germline CDR1 LNHDA, CDR2 SQIVND (reference sequence). CDR3 nucleotide sequence: TGTGCCAGTAGTATCATCCGACAGGGTTCGAGGCATAGCAATCAGCCCCAGCATTTT. It specifies CASSIIRQGSRHSNQPQHF. Drawing the rest from reference TRBV19 and TRBJ1-5, the complete variable domain is DGGITQSPKYLFRKEGQNVTLSCEQNLNHDAMYWYRQDPGQGLRLIYYSQIVNDFQKGDIAEGYSVSREKKESFPLTVTSAQKNPTAFYLCASSIIRQGSRHSNQPQHFGDGTRLSIL.

The sample holds one count of this clone. The chain uses TRBV5-6 and TRBJ2-1, with TRBD2 as a possible D gene (6 bases). The CDR3 consists of 11 residues. CDR1 and CDR2 (germline): SGHDT, YYEEEE. V was trimmed by 6 bases and J by 14 bases, leaving 15 bases between them. The CDR3 loop is CASTGGSREFF. CDR3 in DNA: TGTGCCAGCACCGGGGGAAGCCGGGAGTTCTTC.

The CDR3 region is CASSGTSGSASSYNEQFF. Written as DNA, the CDR3 is TGTGCCAGCAGCGGGACTAGCGGGAGCGCCAGCTCCTACAATGAGCAGTTCTTC. This sequence joins TRBV9 and TRBJ2-1, with TRBD2 matching over 13 bases. From germline, CDR1 is SGDLS and CDR2 YYNGEE. The CDR3 totals 18 residues. The V gene end was trimmed by 3 bases and the J gene end by 0 bases; junction bases not matched to a gene: 6. Drawing the rest from reference TRBV9 and TRBJ2-1, the complete variable domain is DSGVTQTPKHLITATGQRVTLRCSPRSGDLSVYWYQQSLDQGLQFLIQYYNGEERAKGNILERFSAQQFPDLHSELNLSSLELGDSALYFCASSGTSGSASSYNEQFFGPGTRLTVL.

The chain joins TRBV19 to TRBJ1-5; TRBD1 agrees at 7 bases. Germline loops: CDR1 LNHDA, CDR2 SQIVND (reference sequence). The CDR3 spans 13 residues. V gave up 8 bases and J gave up 0 bases; unmatched junction bases: 1. The CDR3 sequence: CASDRDSNQPQHF. The CDR3 nucleotides are TGTGCCAGTGACAGGGATAGCAATCAGCCCCAGCATTTT.

This chain connects TRBV7-8 to TRBJ1-6, with 8 positions matching TRBD1. The J segment lost 10 bases and the V segment lost 5 bases, leaving 16 bases of the junction unmatched. Germline CDR1 SGHVS, CDR2 FQNEAQ. This CDR3 comprises 17 residues. The CDR3: CASSRLLTTGVGSPLHF. The CDR3 region has the DNA TGTGCCAGCAGCCGACTACTTACGACAGGGGTTGGGTCACCCCTCCACTTT.

This sequence joins TRBV5-1 and TRBJ2-5, with 7 bases aligning to TRBD2. The CDR3 loop spans 17 amino acids. Germline V CDR1 and CDR2: SGHRS, YFSETQ. V lost 0 bases to trimming and J lost 4 bases; unmatched junction nucleotides: 12. Here the CDR3 reads CASSLGNRGVRSETQYF. The CDR3, as DNA: TGCGCCAGCAGCTTGGGGAACCGGGGGGTTCGATCAGAGACCCAGTACTTC.

This clone was recorded a few times. J is TRBJ1-2 and V is TRBV2; D is unclear. Trimming took 4 bases from V and 10 from J, leaving 13 bases between them. The CDR3 length is 12 residues. Germline assignment: CDR1 SNHLY and CDR2 FYNNEI. CDR3 region: CASSVGGQDYTF. As DNA, the CDR3 is TGTGCCAGCAGTGTGGGAGGGCAGGACTACACCTTC.

This chain links TRBV7-3 with TRBJ2-4; 9 nucleotides match TRBD1. The CDR3 covers 16 residues. Trimming took 4 bases from V and 5 from J; bases not matched to a gene: 9. Germline V gene sequence: CDR1 SGHTA, CDR2 FQGTGA. The CDR3 loop reads CASSSVPGQGQNIQYF. CDR3 nucleotide sequence: TGTGCCAGCAGCTCCGTCCCGGGACAGGGCCAAAACATTCAGTACTTC. Full variable domain (outside the CDR3, taken from reference TRBV7-3 and TRBJ2-4): GAGVSQTPSNKVTEKGKYVELRCDPISGHTALYWYRQSLGQGPEFLIYFQGTGAADDSGLPNDRFFAVRPEGSVSTLKIQRTERGDSAVYLCASSSVPGQGQNIQYFGAGTRLSVL.

The CDR3 DNA reads as TGCGCCAGCAGCGCCTCGGGACTCTACGAGCAGTACTTC. Translated, it gives CASSASGLYEQYF. The chain combines TRBV5-1 with TRBJ2-7, with D maybe TRBD2 (6 bases). The CDR3 spans 13 residues. V was pared by 4 bases and J by 3 bases, with 11 bases between. The V gene's germline CDR1 is SGHRS and CDR2 YFSETQ.

The gene calls are TRBV5-1 and TRBJ2-3; weak D call: TRBD1 (6 bases). The CDR3 is made up of 15 amino acids. Germline assignment: CDR1 SGHRS and CDR2 YFSETQ. Trimming stripped 4 bases from V and 0 bases from J, with 12 bases between. The CDR3 sequence is CASSGQTYSTDTQYF. DNA for the CDR3: TGCGCCAGCAGCGGACAGACATATAGCACAGATACGCAGTATTTT. The full variable domain, completed using reference TRBV5-1 and TRBJ2-3, is KAGVTQTPRYLIKTRGQQVTLSCSPISGHRSVSWYQQTPGQGLQFLFEYFSETQRNKGNFPGRFSGRQFSNSRSEMNVSTLELGDSALYLCASSGQTYSTDTQYFGPGTRLTVL.

The rearrangement uses TRBV24-1 and TRBJ2-1; 13 bases are shared with TRBD2. The germline gives CDR1 KGHDR, CDR2 SFDVKD. This CDR3 has 17 residues. V dropped 3 bases and J dropped 6; count of bases not matched to a gene: 7. CDR3 amino acids: CATSDASGTSGINEQFF. For the CDR3, the DNA is TGTGCCACCAGTGATGCTTCCGGGACTAGCGGGATCAATGAGCAGTTCTTC.

V is TRBV24-1 and J is TRBJ2-2; 7 nucleotides line up with TRBD1. After removal of 4 bases from V and 4 bases from J, the junction contained 8 bases not matched to a gene. The CDR3 runs to 16 residues. Germline V gives CDR1 KGHDR, CDR2 SFDVKD. The CDR3 region has the DNA TGTGCCACCAGTGACCGAAGACAGGGAGTCACCGGGGAGCTGTTTTTT. This codes for CATSDRRQGVTGELFF.

The chain has TRBV6-2 or TRBV6-3 and TRBJ2-5, with 10 bases lining up with TRBD2. With 6 bases clipped from V and 5 bases from J, the junction kept 9 bases outside the gene matches. CDR1 and CDR2 (germline): MNHEY, SVGEGT. The CDR3 runs to 15 residues. CDR3 sequence (DNA): TGTGCCAGCAGCCTAGGCCTAGCGGGAGTTGAGACCCAGTACTTC. Encoded protein: CASSLGLAGVETQYF.